Below, 5 T cell receptor beta chains from the same sample are listed, as sequenced in a study of CD8+CD57+ T cells in acquired aplastic anemia. Researchers used genomic DNA as the template to profile TCR beta VDJ and CDR3. A single record per CDR3 protein comes from TCRdb applying MiXCR to the reads. The sample lists some 240,000 distinct CDR3 sequences, roughly 35% occurring once. Input material: sorted CD4+, CD8+, or CD8+CD57+ T cells (not recorded which) from PBMCs. These receptors were collected from a human donor in good health, serving as a control.

This clonotype has more than one count but fewer than ten. This chain uses TRBV11-3 with TRBJ2-7; 9 nucleotides align to TRBD1. The length of the CDR3 is 15 residues. Germline loops: CDR1 SGHNT, CDR2 YENEEA. The V segment lost 4 bases and the J segment 4 bases; nucleotides outside the gene matches: 8. DNA of the CDR3: TGTGCCAGCAGCTACGGACAGGGGAACTTATACGAGCAGTACTTC. Its protein is CASSYGQGNLYEQYF.

The rearrangement uses TRBV25-1 and TRBJ1-5; perhaps TRBD1 as D (5 bases). Trimming stripped 8 bases from V and 4 bases from J, with 12 bases between. Per germline, CDR1 MGHDK and CDR2 SYGVNS. This CDR3 spans 13 amino acids. CDR3 region: CASSPGRNQPQHF. As DNA, the CDR3 is TGTGCCAGCTCTCCAGGGAGGAATCAGCCCCAGCATTTT.

The count of this clonotype is one. It may be a read error: a sequence one base away is much more abundant. J is TRBJ2-3 and V is TRBV20-1; TRBD2 aligns across 7 bases. The junction had 9 bases not matched to a gene; V was cut back by 4 bases and J by 2 bases. CDR1 and CDR2 (germline): DFQATT, SNEGSKA (reference sequence). This CDR3 contains 15 residues. The CDR3 sequence is CSATAPSGSTDTQYF. The CDR3 coding sequence is TGCAGTGCTACAGCCCCTAGCGGCTCCACAGATACGCAGTATTTT.

Concerning this clonotype: This may stem from a read error, because a much larger clone lies one nucleotide away. The V gene is TRBV7-9, the J gene TRBJ1-4; D might be TRBD1 (6 bases). CDR3 length equals 15 residues. The germline V gene encodes CDR1 SEHNR and CDR2 FQNEAQ (reference sequence). The CDR3 is CARSLAQGTNEKLFF. CDR3 nucleotide sequence: TGTGCCCGCAGCCTAGCTCAGGGGACCAATGAAAAACTGTTTTTT.

This clonotype has only a few counts. The chain combines TRBV27 with TRBJ2-1; a possible D gene is TRBD2 (5 bases). The CDR3 contains 15 residues. Trimming cost V 2 bases and J 5 bases, with 13 bases left between them. The germline CDR1 and CDR2 sequences are MNHEY and SMNVEV (reference sequence). In DNA, the CDR3 is TGTGCCAGCAGTTTACGGGGATACTCAGACAATGAGCAGTTCTTC. Protein: CASSLRGYSDNEQFF.